This TCR beta chain was sequenced in a study of cytomegalovirus exposure and HLA in healthy donors. Looking at the study overall: Researchers previously reported finding fewer than 140 million unique TCR beta sequences from 170 million or so T cells. The study's findings and limits: A later analysis by the authors found several of the most significant clusters apparently linked to common viral pathogens. While the bulk of TCR sequences proved rare, some public TCRs turned up in many donors. Analyses of presence and absence presupposed an approximately uniform sequencing depth across donors.

V was clipped by 7 bases and J by 11 bases, with 25 bases between them. CDR1 is GTSNPN and CDR2 is SVGIG in the germline V gene (reference sequence). The CDR3 extends over 14 amino acids. Note on this clone: Antigen specificity is unknown.

The PCR had 60 Vbeta and 13 Jbeta primers. TCRdb keeps only in-frame clones here, not all; method: immunoSEQ multiplex PCR. The data show 65,000 to 85,000 clones, with about four fifths seen just once and 2% to 3% held by the top ten. Sequencing input: PBMCs. V gene TRBV30 combines with J gene TRBJ2-3; maybe TRBD1 (5 bases). The sequence derives from a woman aged 45-59 years in good health and CMV-seronegative. The CDR3 nucleotides read TGTGCCTACAACGGACACCAGCCTCTTGTTGAGCAGTATTTT. Translating it yields CAYNGHQPLVEQYF.